Given below is one T cell receptor (beta chain) in context. Its antigen is still unknown. This sample was included in a study of shared clonotypes between healthy human individuals. The deep-level immunoSEQ assay was used. The repertoire was sequenced with immunoSEQ multiplex PCR; TCRdb's copy has only in-frame clones and lacks some. The table lists approximately 2.4 million clones, almost 96% of them singletons. Findings and caveats of the study: Naive subsets generally had larger estimated richness than memory subsets. Even with large depth, rarefaction showed that sorted-subset sequencing was incomplete.

The TCR sequence derives from a man between 18 and 29 years old in good health. The material sequenced was naive CD4+ T cells sorted from blood. Subset meaning: CD45RA+ positively selected.

CDR3 sequence: CASSTRQTSGRAHYEQYF. The CDR3 DNA follows: TGTGCCAGCAGCACGAGGCAGACTAGCGGGAGGGCCCACTACGAGCAGTACTTC. The chain has TRBV7-2 and TRBJ2-7; 14 bases align to TRBD2. Per the germline V gene, CDR1 is SGHTA and CDR2 is FQGNSA. After removal of 5 bases from V and 3 bases from J, the junction contained 12 bases not matched to a gene. The CDR3 contains 18 residues.